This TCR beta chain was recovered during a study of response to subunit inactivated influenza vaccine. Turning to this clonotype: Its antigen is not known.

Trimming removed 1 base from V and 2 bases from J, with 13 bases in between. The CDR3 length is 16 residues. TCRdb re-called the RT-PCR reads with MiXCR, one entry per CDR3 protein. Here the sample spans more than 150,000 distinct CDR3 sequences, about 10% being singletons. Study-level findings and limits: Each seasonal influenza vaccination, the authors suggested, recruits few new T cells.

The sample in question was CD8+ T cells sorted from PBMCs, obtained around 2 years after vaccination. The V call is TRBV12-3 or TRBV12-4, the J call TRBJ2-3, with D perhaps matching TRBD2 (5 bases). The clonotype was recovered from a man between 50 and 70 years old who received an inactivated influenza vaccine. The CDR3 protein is CASSLGLSKPTDTQYF. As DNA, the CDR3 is TGTGCCAGCAGTTTAGGACTATCTAAACCCACAGATACGCAGTATTTT.